What follows are 2 T cell receptor beta chains derived from one specimen sequenced in a study of cytomegalovirus exposure and HLA in healthy donors. PCR employed 60 Vbeta and 13 Jbeta primers. Here immunoSEQ multiplex PCR was the method, and the copy in TCRdb shows in-frame clones only, minus some. The sample includes approximately 70,000 clones, 65% to 70% of them seen just once. The source material was PBMCs. The receptor set was obtained from a man aged 35 to 55 in good health and CMV-seropositive.

The rearrangement links TRBV7-9 to TRBJ2-7; 9 bases line up with TRBD1. The CDR3 runs 16 residues. Germline values: CDR1 SEHNR, CDR2 FQNEAQ (reference sequence). Germline trimming cut 5 bases from V and 2 bases from J; bases unmatched to any gene: 10. The CDR3 reads CASSPYGQGQTYEQYF. The CDR3 nucleotides are TGTGCCAGCAGCCCATACGGACAGGGGCAGACCTACGAGCAGTACTTC.

The rearrangement joins TRBV4-3 to TRBJ1-1; D is undetermined. This CDR3 has 15 amino acids. Deletions cut 0 bases from V and 2 bases from J, with 10 bases between. Looked up from germline, CDR1 is LGHNA and CDR2 is YSLEER. The CDR3 nucleotides are TGCGCCAGCAGCCAAGATTGGCGGGGAAACACTGAAGCTTTCTTT. Amino acid sequence: CASSQDWRGNTEAFF.